This T cell receptor beta chain is drawn from a study of T-cell reconstitution after alpha-beta-depleted transplantation in children. Study-level results: Several hundred expanded graft clones reportedly supplied alpha-beta T cells about two months after transplant. The main origin of T-cell counts and diversity one year after transplant was newly produced T cells. After transplant, high TCRbeta diversity at day 60 in some patients arose from surviving recipient T cells and thymic progenitors.

Library preparation (for TCRbeta) was performed with unique molecular identifiers. TCRdb ran MiXCR on the PCR reads and lists one entry per CDR3 protein. The data hold some 310,000 distinct CDR3 sequences, with 23% observed a single time. Remarks on this clonotype: Its antigen is not identified.

The starting material was PBMCs, mostly from graft donor cells, obtained 180 days after TCRalphabeta/CD19-depleted stem cell transplant. The sequence was collected from a male patient younger than 18 who had a stem cell transplant for acute lymphoblastic leukemia, so the T cells may come from the graft donor.

The DNA of the CDR3 is TGTGCCAGCAGCCAAACAGGGGAAGAGACCCAGTACTTC. Translated, it gives CASSQTGEETQYF. The gene calls are TRBV7-9 and TRBJ2-5; 7 bases are a match to TRBD1. Looked up from germline, CDR1 is SEHNR and CDR2 is FQNEAQ (reference sequence). V lost 5 bases and J lost 3; bases outside the gene matches: 3. The CDR3 spans 13 residues.